Presented here are 13 T cell receptor beta chains from one specimen sequenced in a study of T cell responses to AZD1222 COVID-19 vaccine. This table comes from immunoSEQ multiplex PCR, and its TCRdb copy is limited to in-frame clones, with some not included. The sample consists of approximately 77,000 clones, about 92% of them appearing once. The sample was peripheral blood, taken 28 days after the second AZD1222 dose. The receptor source for this set is an adult who received the AZD1222 COVID-19 vaccine.

The chain recombines TRBV4-2 with TRBJ2-7; D tentatively reads TRBD1 or TRBD2 (6 bases each). Germline V gene data show CDR1 as LGHNA and CDR2 as YNFKEQ. The CDR3 runs 17 residues. V was clipped by 3 bases and J by 2 bases, with 20 bases between them. The CDR3 here is CASSHSRGQGQTYEQYF. CDR3 DNA sequence: TGTGCCAGCAGCCACTCCCGGGGGCAGGGTCAAACCTACGAGCAGTACTTC.

The CDR3 here is CASSLGRWGDASVGTEAFF. CDR3 DNA sequence: TGTGCCAGCAGCTTAGGGCGGTGGGGGGACGCAAGTGTCGGTACTGAAGCTTTCTTT. This chain joins TRBV7-6 and TRBJ1-1, with D possibly being TRBD1 (5 bases). Germline V lookup: CDR1 SGHVS, CDR2 FNYEAQ. Trimming pared 1 base from V and 5 bases from J, leaving 26 bases between. This CDR3 has 19 residues.

The J gene is TRBJ2-1, the V gene TRBV24-1; TRBD1 might be the D (5 bases). Germline values: CDR1 KGHDR, CDR2 SFDVKD. V gave up 0 bases and J gave up 7 bases, with 12 bases separating them. The CDR3 has 15 residues. The CDR3 here is CATSDLRKGLNEQFF. CDR3 DNA sequence: TGTGCCACCAGTGATTTGAGGAAGGGGTTAAATGAGCAGTTCTTC.

This clone was seen a handful of times. The chain joins TRBV7-6 to TRBJ1-1; D unresolved. V shed 1 base and J shed 1 base, with 10 bases lying between them. The CDR3 spans 15 residues. Germline V gene sequence: CDR1 SGHVS, CDR2 FNYEAQ. The CDR3 DNA reads TGTGCCAGCAGCTTAGAAGGGCACCAGAACACTGAAGCTTTCTTT. As protein: CASSLEGHQNTEAFF.

This clone was detected once. The chain joins TRBV28 to TRBJ1-2; weak D call: TRBD1 (5 bases). Trimming removed 5 bases from V and 4 bases from J, with 14 bases in between. This CDR3 spans 14 amino acids. From germline, CDR1 is MDHEN and CDR2 SYDVKM. In DNA form, the CDR3 reads TGTGCCAGCAGTCGCCGCGGGACGTCCTATGGCTACACCTTC. Encoded protein: CASSRRGTSYGYTF.

The rearrangement joins TRBV12-3 or TRBV12-4 to TRBJ2-7; tentatively, D is TRBD2 (5 bases). V was shortened by 3 bases and J by 5 bases, with 11 bases between the two germline ends. The CDR3 runs to 13 residues. The CDR3 DNA sequence: TGTGCCAGCAGTTTTCGGGGTCGGGACGAGCAGTACTTC. Protein product: CASSFRGRDEQYF.

The chain has TRBV28 and TRBJ1-1; D uncertain. Germline CDR1 reads MDHEN; CDR2 reads SYDVKM. The CDR3 length is 14 residues. Trimming shortened V by 3 bases and J by 11 bases, and 19 bases separated the two germline ends. The CDR3 nucleotides read TGTGCCAGCAGTTTTGACCCCCGGGGTTCTGGGGCTTTCTTT. Protein: CASSFDPRGSGAFF.

The chain recombines TRBV28 with TRBJ1-5; weak D call: TRBD1 (6 bases). V lost 4 bases and J lost 7, with 11 bases in between. This CDR3 region has 13 residues. CDR1 and CDR2 (germline): MDHEN, SYDVKM. DNA of the CDR3: TGTGCCAGCAGTTCTGGGACAATCCAGCCCCAGCATTTT. Its protein is CASSSGTIQPQHF.

The chain carries TRBV7-5 and TRBJ2-2; whether TRBD2, the table's D call, matches the DNA was not checked. TRBV7-5 is a recognized pseudogene. CDR3 size: 17 residues. The chain's CDR3 is CVRSLVRGYANTGELFF. The DNA for the CDR3 is TGTGTCAGAAGCTTAGTTCGGGGTTACGCGAACACCGGGGAGCTGTTTTTT.

Written as DNA, the CDR3 is TGTGCCAGCACCCTGGGGAACAATGAGCAGTTCTTC. This gives the protein CASTLGNNEQFF. The chain carries TRBV12-3 or TRBV12-4 and TRBJ2-1, with D unclear. This CDR3 comprises 12 residues. V lost 7 bases and J 5 bases, leaving 9 bases between the germline ends.

This chain joins TRBV4-1 and TRBJ1-2, with 9 bases fitting TRBD1. The V gene end was trimmed by 3 bases and the J gene end by 3 bases; junction bases not matched to a gene: 5. Germline V gene lookup returns CDR1 MGHRA and CDR2 YSYEKL. The CDR3 runs 15 residues. The CDR3 sequence is CASSQLTGGDYGYTF. For the CDR3, the DNA is TGCGCCAGCAGCCAGCTTACAGGGGGCGACTATGGCTACACCTTC.

This chain joins TRBV5-1 and TRBJ2-3, with TRBD2 identical over 8 bases. After removal of 0 bases from V and 0 bases from J, the junction contained 9 bases not matched to a gene. This CDR3 comprises 18 residues. Per germline, CDR1 SGHRS and CDR2 YFSETQ. In DNA, the CDR3 is TGCGCCAGCAGCTTGGGAAGCGGGAGAACCACTAGCACAGATACGCAGTATTTT. Translating gives CASSLGSGRTTSTDTQYF. The full variable domain, with the rest looked up from reference TRBV5-1 and TRBJ2-3, is KAGVTQTPRYLIKTRGQQVTLSCSPISGHRSVSWYQQTPGQGLQFLFEYFSETQRNKGNFPGRFSGRQFSNSRSEMNVSTLELGDSALYLCASSLGSGRTTSTDTQYFGPGTRLTVL.

This clone came up once. DNA of the CDR3: TGTGCCAGCAGCTTGACTGATAACTATGGCTACACCTTC. It specifies CASSLTDNYGYTF. V is TRBV5-5 and J is TRBJ1-2; unclear D gene. The ends were cut back, 1 base at V and 1 base at J, with 5 bases in the middle. The V gene's germline CDR1 is SGHKS and CDR2 YYEKEE (reference sequence). CDR3 length equals 13 residues. Full variable domain (missing parts from reference TRBV5-5 and TRBJ1-2): DAGVTQSPTHLIKTRGQQVTLRCSPISGHKSVSWYQQVLGQGPQFIFQYYEKEERGRGNFPDRFSARQFPNYSSELNVNALLLGDSALYLCASSLTDNYGYTFGSGTRLTVV.